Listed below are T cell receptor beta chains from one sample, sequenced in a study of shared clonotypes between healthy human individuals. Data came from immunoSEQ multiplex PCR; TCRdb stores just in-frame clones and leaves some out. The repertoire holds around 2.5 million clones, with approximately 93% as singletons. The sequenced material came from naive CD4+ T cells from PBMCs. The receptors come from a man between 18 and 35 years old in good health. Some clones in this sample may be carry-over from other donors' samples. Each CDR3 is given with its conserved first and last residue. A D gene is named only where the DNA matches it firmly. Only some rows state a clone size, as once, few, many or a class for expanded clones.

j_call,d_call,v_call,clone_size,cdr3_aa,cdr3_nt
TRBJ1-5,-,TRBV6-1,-,CASRMWSNQPQHF,TGTGCCAGCAGGATGTGGAGCAATCAGCCCCAGCATTTT
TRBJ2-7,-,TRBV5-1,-,CASRVWTDIYEQYF,TGCGCCAGCAGGGTTTGGACAGACATCTACGAGCAGTACTTC
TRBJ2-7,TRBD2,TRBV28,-,CASRPGTSGSYEQYF,TGTGCCAGCAGACCCGGGACTAGCGGGAGCTACGAGCAGTACTTC
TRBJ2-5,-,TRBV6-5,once,CASSFGRSGETQYF,TGTGCCAGCAGTTTCGGTAGGAGCGGCGAGACCCAGTACTTC
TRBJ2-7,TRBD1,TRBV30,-,CAQDTGAYEQYF,TGTGCCCAAGACACAGGGGCATACGAGCAGTACTTC
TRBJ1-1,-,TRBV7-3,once,CASSPTDENTEAFF,TGTGCCAGCAGCCCAACCGACGAGAACACTGAAGCTTTCTTT
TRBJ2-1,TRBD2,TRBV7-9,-,CASTPLTLAGGYNEQFF,TGTGCCAGCACCCCCCTAACCCTAGCGGGAGGATACAATGAGCAGTTCTTC
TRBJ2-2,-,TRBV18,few,CASSPLLAENTGELFF,TGTGCCAGCTCACCATTACTAGCTGAGAACACCGGGGAGCTGTTTTTT
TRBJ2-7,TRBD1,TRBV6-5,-,CASSYEGASYEQYF,TGTGCCAGCAGTTATGAGGGGGCATCCTACGAGCAGTACTTC
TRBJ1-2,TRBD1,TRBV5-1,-,CASSYGTANYGYTF,TGCGCCAGCAGCTACGGGACAGCAAACTATGGCTACACCTTC
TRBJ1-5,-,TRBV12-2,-,CASRFGTFRGRGNQPQHF,TGTGCAAGTCGCTTCGGGACATTCAGGGGGCGCGGGAATCAGCCCCAGCATTTT
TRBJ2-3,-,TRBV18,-,CASSGGADTQYF,TGTGCCAGCTCCGGGGGTGCAGATACGCAGTATTTT
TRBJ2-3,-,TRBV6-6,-,CASSSHRTDTQYF,TGTGCCAGCAGTAGTCACCGCACAGATACGCAGTATTTT
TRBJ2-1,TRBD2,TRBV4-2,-,CASSRAGVDEQFF,TGTGCCAGCAGCAGGGCGGGGGTCGATGAGCAGTTCTTC
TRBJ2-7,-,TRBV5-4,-,CASSFGGLNYEQYF,TGTGCCAGCAGCTTCGGGGGACTGAACTACGAGCAGTACTTC